Listed here are 11 T cell receptor beta chains from one sample, sequenced in a study of T cells in Graves' hyperthyroidism and ophthalmopathy. Amplified TCR beta CDR3 regions came from RNA transcripts. With the HTBI primer set, the TCR CDR3 went through a first round of RT-PCR. TCRdb independently ran MiXCR on the multiplex PCR reads; one entry per CDR3 protein. The sample contains a few hundred thousand distinct CDR3 sequences, roughly 15% of which appear only once. Sequenced sample: blood. The origin of the receptors is a woman aged 18 to 35 with Graves' hyperthyroidism.

This clonotype was counted a single time. The CDR3 loop is CASSQITGGRVYNEQFF. CDR3 sequence (DNA): TGTGCCAGCAGCCAGATAACTGGCGGGAGAGTATACAATGAGCAGTTCTTC. This chain links TRBV14 with TRBJ2-1; 7 positions agree with TRBD2. After removal of 3 bases from V and 4 bases from J, the junction contained 12 bases not matched to a gene. The CDR3 loop spans 17 amino acids. Germline CDR1 is SGHDN and CDR2 is FVKESK.

The genes are TRBV6-1 and TRBJ2-1, with 9 nucleotides matching TRBD2. CDR1 and CDR2 from the germline V gene are MNHNS and SASEGT. This CDR3 has 15 amino acids. The trim removed 7 bases at V and 7 bases at J, leaving 11 bases unmatched. In nucleotides, the CDR3 is TGTGCCAGCACTACGGGGCGGGAGGGCCGAAATGAGCAGTTCTTC. It encodes CASTTGREGRNEQFF.

There are many counts of this clonotype. CDR3 nucleotide sequence: TGTGCCAGCAGTGAAGACAGGGGTGCTCAGCCCCAGCATTTT. Translation: CASSEDRGAQPQHF. This rearrangement joins TRBV2 to TRBJ1-5; 7 nucleotides align to TRBD1. With 1 base clipped from V and 6 bases from J, the junction kept 3 bases outside the gene matches. The germline CDR1 and CDR2 sequences are SNHLY and FYNNEI. The CDR3 sequence is 14 residues long.

The table lists this clonotype with a few counts. The V and J genes are TRBV9 and TRBJ2-3, with 12 bases fitting TRBD2. The CDR3 length is 18 residues. Trimming at V came to 0 bases and at J to 3 bases, leaving 8 bases not matched to a gene. Germline CDR1 is SGDLS and CDR2 is YYNGEE. CDR3 DNA: TGTGCCAGCAGCGTAGAGGGGGGGGGACTAGCGGGTACAGATACGCAGTATTTT. This codes for CASSVEGGGLAGTDTQYF.

The rearrangement joins TRBV5-1 to TRBJ1-2; perhaps TRBD1 as D (5 bases). This CDR3 spans 15 amino acids. The V end was cut by 4 bases, the J end by 2 bases, with 15 bases between. Germline V gene lookup returns CDR1 SGHRS and CDR2 YFSETQ. CDR3 residues: CASSPSPTANYGYTF. DNA for the CDR3: TGCGCCAGCAGCCCCTCACCGACAGCAAACTATGGCTACACCTTC.

This clonotype was seen repeatedly, ten times or more. V gene TRBV5-1 combines with J gene TRBJ2-2; tentatively, D is TRBD1 (5 bases). The germline V and J ends were trimmed by 4 bases and 5 bases, with 18 bases remaining between them. CDR1 and CDR2 (germline): SGHRS, YFSETQ. The CDR3 is 16 amino acids. CDR3 in amino acids: CASSATSQGLTGELFF. CDR3 in DNA: TGCGCCAGCAGCGCGACCTCCCAGGGTCTAACCGGGGAGCTGTTTTTT.

This clonotype was observed many times. The rearrangement links TRBV20-1 to TRBJ2-7; a weak D match, TRBD2 (5 bases). This CDR3 has 14 amino acids. V lost 3 bases to trimming and J lost 5 bases, with 17 bases between them. Germline V gives CDR1 DFQATT, CDR2 SNEGSKA (reference sequence). This chain's CDR3 is CSASLAERLDEQYF. In DNA form, the CDR3 reads TGCAGTGCTAGCTTGGCGGAGCGGCTCGACGAGCAGTACTTC.

J is TRBJ2-3 and V is TRBV12-3 or TRBV12-4; TRBD2 agrees at 9 bases. Trimming cost V 5 bases and J 0 bases; bases outside gene matches: 9. This CDR3 region has 17 residues. This CDR3 is CASSMGTSRTSTDTQYF. CDR3 DNA: TGTGCCAGCAGTATGGGGACTAGCAGGACTAGCACAGATACGCAGTATTTT.

This clonotype was counted many times. The rearrangement links TRBV6-1 to TRBJ2-7, with TRBD1 identical over 11 bases. Germline V gene sequence: CDR1 MNHNS, CDR2 SASEGT. V shed 5 bases, J shed 2 bases, and the junction held 17 bases outside the gene matches. The CDR3 consists of 19 residues. This CDR3 is CASSYRISVPGQGAYEQYF. The CDR3 DNA reads as TGTGCCAGCAGTTACCGGATTAGTGTCCCGGGACAGGGGGCCTACGAGCAGTACTTC.

This clonotype was detected ten times or more. The rearrangement joins TRBV18 to TRBJ2-7; 7 bases align to TRBD1. J lost 4 bases, V lost 4 bases, and 10 bases had no gene match. The CDR3 is 15 amino acids. Looked up from germline, CDR1 is KGHSH and CDR2 is LQKENI. The CDR3 is CASSRRQGPGYEQYF. The CDR3 DNA is TGTGCCAGCTCACGAAGACAGGGCCCAGGGTACGAGCAGTACTTC.

This clonotype came up many times. This chain joins TRBV3-1 and TRBJ1-5, with 9 nucleotides matching TRBD1. CDR3 length: 14 residues. J lost 7 bases, V lost 4 bases, and 5 bases had no gene match. In germline, CDR1 is LGHDT, CDR2 YNNKEL (reference sequence). The CDR3 loop is CASSPGTGRQPQHF. For the CDR3, the DNA is TGTGCCAGCAGCCCCGGGACAGGGAGACAGCCCCAGCATTTT.